The clone carrying this T cell receptor beta chain has just a few counts. What it recognizes is unknown. This same CDR3 is encoded by further DNA sequences in the sample. Germline V CDR1 and CDR2: SNHLY, FYNNEI. The V and J ends lost 4 bases and 7 bases respectively, with 10 bases between them. This CDR3 is 12 amino acids long. This record belongs to a study of shared clonotypes between healthy human individuals. Study conclusions and caveats: Relative to memory subsets, naive subsets generally showed larger estimated richness.

Generated by immunoSEQ multiplex PCR, the TCRdb table keeps only in-frame clones and is missing some. The table has about 1 million clones, 75% seen once. The chain carries TRBV2 and TRBJ1-2; D may be TRBD1 (6 bases). The sample consisted of memory CD4+ T cells sorted from blood. Subset given: CD45RA-negative fraction. This receptor was identified in a man between 18 and 35 years old in good health. CDR3 region: CASSGSGAGYTF. DNA of the CDR3: TGTGCCAGCAGTGGGTCGGGGGCTGGCTACACCTTC.